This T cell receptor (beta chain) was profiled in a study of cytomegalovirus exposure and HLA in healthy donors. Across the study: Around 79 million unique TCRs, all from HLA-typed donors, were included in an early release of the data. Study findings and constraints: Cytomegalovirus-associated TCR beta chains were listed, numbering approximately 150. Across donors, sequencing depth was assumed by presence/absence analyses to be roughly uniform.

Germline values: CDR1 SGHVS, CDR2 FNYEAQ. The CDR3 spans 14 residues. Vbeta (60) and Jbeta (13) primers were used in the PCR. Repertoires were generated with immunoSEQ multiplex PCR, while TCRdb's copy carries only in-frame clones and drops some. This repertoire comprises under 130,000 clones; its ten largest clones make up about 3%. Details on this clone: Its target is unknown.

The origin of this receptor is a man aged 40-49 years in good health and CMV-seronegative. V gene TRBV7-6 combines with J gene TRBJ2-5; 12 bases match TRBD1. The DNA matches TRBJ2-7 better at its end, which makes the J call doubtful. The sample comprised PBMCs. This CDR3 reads CASSPGTGGDEQYF. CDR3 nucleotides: TGTGCCAGCAGCCCCGGGACAGGGGGCGACGAGCAGTACTTC.